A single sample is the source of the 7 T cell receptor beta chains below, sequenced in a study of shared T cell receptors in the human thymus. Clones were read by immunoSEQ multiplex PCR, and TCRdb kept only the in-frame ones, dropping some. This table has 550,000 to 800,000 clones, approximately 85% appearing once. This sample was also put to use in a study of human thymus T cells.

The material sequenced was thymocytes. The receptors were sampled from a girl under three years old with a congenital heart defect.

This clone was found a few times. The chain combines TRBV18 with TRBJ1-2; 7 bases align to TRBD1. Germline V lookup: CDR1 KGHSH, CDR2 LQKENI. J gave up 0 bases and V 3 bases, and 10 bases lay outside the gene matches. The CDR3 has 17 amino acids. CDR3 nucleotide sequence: TGTGCCAGCTCACCTCCGGACAGGTCGAGAGCTAACTATGGCTACACCTTC. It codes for CASSPPDRSRANYGYTF.

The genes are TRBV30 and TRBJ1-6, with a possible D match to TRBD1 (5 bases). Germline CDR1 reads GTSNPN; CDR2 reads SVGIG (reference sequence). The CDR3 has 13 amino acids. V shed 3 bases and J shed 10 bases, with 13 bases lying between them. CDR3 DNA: TGTGCCTGGAGAGTGACAGCCAGATCACCCCTCCACTTT. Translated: CAWRVTARSPLHF.

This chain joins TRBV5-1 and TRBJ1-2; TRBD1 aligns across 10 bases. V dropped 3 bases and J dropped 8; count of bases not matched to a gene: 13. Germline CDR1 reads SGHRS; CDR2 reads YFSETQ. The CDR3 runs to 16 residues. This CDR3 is CASSWDPGQGLSGYTF. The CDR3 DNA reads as TGCGCCAGCAGCTGGGATCCGGGACAGGGGCTTAGCGGCTACACCTTC.

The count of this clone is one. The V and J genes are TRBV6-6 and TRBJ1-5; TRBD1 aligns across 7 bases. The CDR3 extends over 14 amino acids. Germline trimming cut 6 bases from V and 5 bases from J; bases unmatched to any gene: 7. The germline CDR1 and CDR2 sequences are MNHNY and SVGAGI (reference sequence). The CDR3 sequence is CASRNEGAYQPQHF. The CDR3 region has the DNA TGTGCCAGCAGAAATGAGGGGGCCTATCAGCCCCAGCATTTT.

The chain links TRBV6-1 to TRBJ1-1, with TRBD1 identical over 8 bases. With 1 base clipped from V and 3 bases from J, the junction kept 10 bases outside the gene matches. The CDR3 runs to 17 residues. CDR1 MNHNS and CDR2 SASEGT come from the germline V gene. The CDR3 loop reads CASSEVQGEDPHTEAFF. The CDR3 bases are TGTGCCAGCAGTGAAGTACAGGGGGAAGATCCTCACACTGAAGCTTTCTTT.

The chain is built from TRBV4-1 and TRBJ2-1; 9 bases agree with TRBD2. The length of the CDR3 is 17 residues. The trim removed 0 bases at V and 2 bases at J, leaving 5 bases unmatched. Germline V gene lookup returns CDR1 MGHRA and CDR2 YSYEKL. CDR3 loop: CASSQDTGLAPYNEQFF. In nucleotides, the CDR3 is TGCGCCAGCAGCCAAGATACGGGACTAGCCCCCTACAATGAGCAGTTCTTC.

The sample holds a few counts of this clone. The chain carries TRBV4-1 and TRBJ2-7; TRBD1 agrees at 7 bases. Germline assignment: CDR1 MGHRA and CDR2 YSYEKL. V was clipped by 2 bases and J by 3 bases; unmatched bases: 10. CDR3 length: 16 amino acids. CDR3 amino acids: CASSQIPGTDLYEQYF. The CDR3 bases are TGCGCCAGCAGCCAAATACCCGGGACAGACCTCTACGAGCAGTACTTC.